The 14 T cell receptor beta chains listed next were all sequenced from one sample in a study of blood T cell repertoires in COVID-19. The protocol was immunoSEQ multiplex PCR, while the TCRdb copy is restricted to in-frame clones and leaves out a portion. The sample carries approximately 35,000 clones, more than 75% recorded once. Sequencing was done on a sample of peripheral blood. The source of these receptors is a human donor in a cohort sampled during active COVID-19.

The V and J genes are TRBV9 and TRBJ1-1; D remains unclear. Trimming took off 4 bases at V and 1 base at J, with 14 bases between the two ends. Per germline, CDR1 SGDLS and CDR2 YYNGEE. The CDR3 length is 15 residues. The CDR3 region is CASSRSVVRNTEAFF. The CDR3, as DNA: TGTGCCAGCAGCCGAAGCGTGGTGAGGAACACTGAAGCTTTCTTT.

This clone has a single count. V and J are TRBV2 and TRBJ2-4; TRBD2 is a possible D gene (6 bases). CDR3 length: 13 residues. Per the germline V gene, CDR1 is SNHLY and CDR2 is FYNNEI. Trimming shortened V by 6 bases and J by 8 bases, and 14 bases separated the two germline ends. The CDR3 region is CASRPGTGDIQYF. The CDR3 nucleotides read TGTGCCAGCAGGCCGGGGACGGGGGACATTCAGTACTTC.

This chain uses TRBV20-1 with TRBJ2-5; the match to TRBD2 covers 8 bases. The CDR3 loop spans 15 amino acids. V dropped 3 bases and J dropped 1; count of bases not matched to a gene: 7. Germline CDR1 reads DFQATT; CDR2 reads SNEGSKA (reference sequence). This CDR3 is CSASSASGRQETQYF. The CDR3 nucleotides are TGCAGTGCTAGTTCGGCTAGCGGGCGCCAAGAGACCCAGTACTTC.

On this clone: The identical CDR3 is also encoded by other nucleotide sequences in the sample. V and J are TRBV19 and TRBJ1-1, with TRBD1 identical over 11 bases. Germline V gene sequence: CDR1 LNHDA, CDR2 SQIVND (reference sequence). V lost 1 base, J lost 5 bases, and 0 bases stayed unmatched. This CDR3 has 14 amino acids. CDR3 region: CASSIGDRGTEAFF. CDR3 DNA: TGTGCCAGTAGTATAGGGGACAGGGGGACTGAAGCTTTCTTT.

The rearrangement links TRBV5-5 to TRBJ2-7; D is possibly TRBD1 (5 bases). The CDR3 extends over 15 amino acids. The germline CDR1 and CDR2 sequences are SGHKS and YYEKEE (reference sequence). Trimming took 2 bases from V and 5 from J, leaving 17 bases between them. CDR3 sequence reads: CASSLGRASSNEQYF. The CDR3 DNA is TGTGCCAGCAGCTTAGGCAGGGCCTCTTCAAACGAGCAGTACTTC.

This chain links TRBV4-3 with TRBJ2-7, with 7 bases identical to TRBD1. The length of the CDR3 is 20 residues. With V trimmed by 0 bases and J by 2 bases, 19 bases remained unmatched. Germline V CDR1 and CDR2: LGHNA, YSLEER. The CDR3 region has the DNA TGCGCCAGCAGCCAAGATAGTCGTCGTGATATCGGGACAGAAGCCTACGAGCAGTACTTC. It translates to CASSQDSRRDIGTEAYEQYF.

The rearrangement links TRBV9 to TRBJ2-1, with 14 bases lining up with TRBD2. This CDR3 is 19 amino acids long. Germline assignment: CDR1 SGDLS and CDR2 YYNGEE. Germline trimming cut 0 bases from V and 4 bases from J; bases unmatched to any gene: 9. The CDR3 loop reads CASSVGQGTSGGLYNEQFF. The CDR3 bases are TGTGCCAGCAGCGTAGGTCAGGGGACTAGCGGGGGCCTATACAATGAGCAGTTCTTC.

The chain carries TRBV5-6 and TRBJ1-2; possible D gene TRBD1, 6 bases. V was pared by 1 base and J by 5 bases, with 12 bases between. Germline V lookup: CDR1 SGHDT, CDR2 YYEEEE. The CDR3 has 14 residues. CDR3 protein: CASSLSGAGYGYTF. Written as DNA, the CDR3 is TGTGCCAGCAGCTTGTCAGGGGCGGGTTATGGCTACACCTTC.

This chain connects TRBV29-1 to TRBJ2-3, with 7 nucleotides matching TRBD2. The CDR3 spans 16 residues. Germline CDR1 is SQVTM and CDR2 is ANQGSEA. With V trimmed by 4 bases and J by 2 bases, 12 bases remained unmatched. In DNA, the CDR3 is TGCAGCGTTGTCTTCGTTGGGCGGGGGTACACAGATACGCAGTATTTT. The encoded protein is CSVVFVGRGYTDTQYF.

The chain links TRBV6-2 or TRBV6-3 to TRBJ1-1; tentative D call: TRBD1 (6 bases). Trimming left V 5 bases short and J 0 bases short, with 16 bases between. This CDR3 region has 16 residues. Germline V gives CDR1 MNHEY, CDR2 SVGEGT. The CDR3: CASSPLKTGMNTEAFF. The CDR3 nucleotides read TGTGCCAGCAGTCCCCTGAAGACAGGAATGAACACTGAAGCTTTCTTT.

This CDR3 is CASRRQKGQPQHF. CDR3 DNA sequence: TGTGCCAGCAGGAGACAGAAGGGTCAGCCCCAGCATTTT. This chain joins TRBV28 and TRBJ1-5; D may be TRBD1 (5 bases). The CDR3 is 13 amino acids. With 6 bases removed from V and 6 bases from J, the gap between germline ends came to 12 bases. Germline V gene sequence: CDR1 MDHEN, CDR2 SYDVKM.

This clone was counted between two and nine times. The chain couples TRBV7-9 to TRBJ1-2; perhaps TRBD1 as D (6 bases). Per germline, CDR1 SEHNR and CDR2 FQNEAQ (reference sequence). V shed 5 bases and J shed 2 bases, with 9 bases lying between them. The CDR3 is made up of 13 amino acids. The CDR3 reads CASSRGQNYGYTF. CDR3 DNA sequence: TGTGCCAGCAGCCGTGGACAGAACTATGGCTACACCTTC.

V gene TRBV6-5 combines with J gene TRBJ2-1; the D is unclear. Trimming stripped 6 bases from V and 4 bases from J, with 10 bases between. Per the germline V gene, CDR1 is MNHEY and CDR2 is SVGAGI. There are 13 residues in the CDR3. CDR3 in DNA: TGTGCCAGCAGGTTGGGCGAGTACAATGAGCAGTTCTTC. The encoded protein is CASRLGEYNEQFF.

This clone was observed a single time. In nucleotides, the CDR3 is TGTGCCAGCAGCCGGACAGGGAGCTCCTACGAGCAGTACTTC. Amino acid sequence: CASSRTGSSYEQYF. The genes are TRBV14 and TRBJ2-7; TRBD1 matches 8 bases. V dropped 4 bases and J dropped 0; count of bases not matched to a gene: 2. The germline gives CDR1 SGHDN, CDR2 FVKESK. The CDR3 totals 14 residues.